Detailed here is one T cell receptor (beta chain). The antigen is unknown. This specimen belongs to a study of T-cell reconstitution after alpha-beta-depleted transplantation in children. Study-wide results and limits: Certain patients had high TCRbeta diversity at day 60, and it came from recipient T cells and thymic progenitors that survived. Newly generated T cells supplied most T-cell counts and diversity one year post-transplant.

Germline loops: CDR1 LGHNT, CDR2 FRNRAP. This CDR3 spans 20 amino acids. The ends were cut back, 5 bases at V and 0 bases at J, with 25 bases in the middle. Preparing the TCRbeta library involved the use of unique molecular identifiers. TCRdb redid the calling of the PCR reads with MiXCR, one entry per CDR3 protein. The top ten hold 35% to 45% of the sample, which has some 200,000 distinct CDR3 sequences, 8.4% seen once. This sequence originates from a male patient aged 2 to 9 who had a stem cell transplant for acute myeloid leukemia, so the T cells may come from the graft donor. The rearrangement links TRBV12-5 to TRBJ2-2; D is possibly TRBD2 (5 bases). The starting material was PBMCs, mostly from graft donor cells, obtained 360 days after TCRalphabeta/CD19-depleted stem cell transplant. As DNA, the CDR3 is TGTGCTAGTGGTCTGGACCGGGCCCTAGCATATTACGCGAACACCGGGGAGCTGTTTTTT. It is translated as CASGLDRALAYYANTGELFF.